This passage covers 18 T cell receptor beta chains from one sample sequenced in a study of T cell responses to AZD1222 COVID-19 vaccine. Sequencing used immunoSEQ multiplex PCR; TCRdb keeps in-frame clones, though not all of them. The sample contains about 120,000 clones, around nine tenths of which appear only once. Sequencing used peripheral blood, obtained on day 0 of AZD1222 vaccination. These receptors originate from an adult in good health.

The chain carries TRBV3-1 (or the pseudogene TRBV3-2) and TRBJ1-2; D is perhaps TRBD1 (6 bases). V dropped 6 bases and J dropped 5 bases, with 16 bases sitting between them. This CDR3 is built from 14 residues. Germline V CDR1 and CDR2: LGHDT, YNNKEL (reference sequence). Here the CDR3 reads CASSHLAGAYGYTF. The CDR3 bases are TGTGCCAGCAGTCACCTGGCAGGGGCATATGGCTACACCTTC.

The rearrangement joins TRBV6-5 to TRBJ1-1; tentative D call: TRBD1 (5 bases). The V end was cut by 0 bases, the J end by 4 bases, with 12 bases between. The CDR3 consists of 15 residues. CDR1 is MNHEY and CDR2 is SVGAGI in the germline V gene. CDR3 residues: CASSYSSLGGTEAFF. In DNA form, the CDR3 reads TGTGCCAGCAGTTACTCGAGCCTCGGGGGCACTGAAGCTTTCTTT.

The CDR3 sequence is CASSYPGANVLTF. The CDR3 DNA sequence: TGTGCCAGCAGCTACCCAGGGGCCAACGTCCTGACTTTC. This rearrangement joins TRBV11-2 to TRBJ2-6; D not certain. This CDR3 is built from 13 residues. The ends were cut back, 4 bases at V and 4 bases at J, with 5 bases in the middle. Germline-derived CDR1 and CDR2 are SGHAT and FQNNGV.

The chain links TRBV19 to TRBJ1-2; possibly TRBD1 for D (6 bases). Germline V gene lookup returns CDR1 LNHDA and CDR2 SQIVND (reference sequence). The CDR3 runs to 15 residues. V lost 2 bases and J 4 bases, leaving 14 bases between the germline ends. The CDR3 sequence: CASSISGGDGYGYTF. The CDR3, as DNA: TGTGCCAGTAGTATATCCGGGGGCGACGGCTATGGCTACACCTTC.

The V call is TRBV21-1, the J call TRBJ1-4. TRBV21-1 is classified as a pseudogene. The CDR3 totals 13 residues. The CDR3 loop is CASRIPTNEKLFF. CDR3 nucleotides: TGTGCCAGCAGAATACCAACTAATGAAAAACTGTTTTTT.

This clone occurred once. J is TRBJ2-1 and V is TRBV7-2; 8 nucleotides agree with TRBD1. This CDR3 is built from 13 residues. Per germline, CDR1 SGHTA and CDR2 FQGNSA. V trimming: 1 base; J trimming: 13 bases; junction bases outside the gene matches: 6. DNA for the CDR3: TGTGCCAGCAGCTTAGAAGGTGGACAGGGACAGTTCTTC. As protein: CASSLEGGQGQFF.

CDR3 region: CASSGALQGGGELFF. In DNA form, the CDR3 reads TGTGCCAGCAGCGGCGCCTTACAGGGAGGCGGGGAGCTGTTTTTT. This chain connects TRBV9 to TRBJ2-2; D might be TRBD1 or TRBD2, each matching 6 bases. Between the trimmed V and J ends, which lost 3 bases and 7 bases, there was a span of 16 bases. The V gene's germline CDR1 is SGDLS and CDR2 YYNGEE. This CDR3 is built from 15 residues.

V usage is TRBV6-6 and J usage is TRBJ1-2; weak D call: TRBD1 (5 bases). CDR1 MNHNY and CDR2 SVGAGI come from the germline V gene (reference sequence). Trimming pared 2 bases from V and 4 bases from J, leaving 17 bases between. The CDR3 is 16 amino acids. In DNA form, the CDR3 reads TGTGCCAGCAGTTACGCGGGGGGTGACGCCCTCTATGGCTACACCTTC. The encoded protein is CASSYAGGDALYGYTF.

The genes are TRBV6-6 and TRBJ1-4; D is unresolved. V dropped 0 bases and J dropped 8 bases, with 13 bases sitting between them. The germline gives CDR1 MNHNY, CDR2 SVGAGI (reference sequence). The CDR3 has 15 amino acids. The CDR3 DNA reads as TGTGCCAGCAGTTACTCGGGGAGGGATGGAGAAAAACTGTTTTTT. Encoded protein: CASSYSGRDGEKLFF.

V is TRBV3-1 (or the pseudogene TRBV3-2) and J is TRBJ2-7; D is unclear. The CDR3 spans 15 residues. Per the germline V gene, CDR1 is LGHDT and CDR2 is YNNKEL (reference sequence). V lost 0 bases and J lost 2, with 11 bases in between. CDR3 nucleotide sequence: TGTGCCAGCAGCCAAGATCTGGCGGTTCCCTACGAGCAGTACTTC. Protein sequence: CASSQDLAVPYEQYF.

The V call is TRBV19, the J call TRBJ1-1; D perhaps matches TRBD1 (6 bases). The germline CDR1 and CDR2 sequences are LNHDA and SQIVND (reference sequence). The V end was cut by 8 bases, the J end by 5 bases, with 18 bases between. The CDR3 has 14 amino acids. Written as DNA, the CDR3 is TGTGCCAGTGGAAGAGGGGGGTCGGCGACTGAAGCTTTCTTT. Translation gives CASGRGGSATEAFF.

The chain links TRBV4-3 to TRBJ1-2; 8 nucleotides match TRBD1. CDR1 is LGHNA, CDR2 YSLEER, per germline. CDR3 length: 16 residues. V lost 0 bases and J lost 2; bases outside the gene matches: 5. CDR3 coding DNA: TGCGCCAGCAGCCAAGACCTAGGACAGGGAAACTATGGCTACACCTTC. It is translated as CASSQDLGQGNYGYTF.

The J gene is TRBJ2-2, the V gene TRBV24-1, with 7 nucleotides matching TRBD2. This CDR3 has 14 amino acids. Germline CDR1 KGHDR, CDR2 SFDVKD. Trimming cost V 3 bases and J 7 bases; bases outside gene matches: 4. CDR3 residues: CATSDRPGGGELFF. The CDR3 DNA sequence: TGTGCCACCAGTGATCGCCCGGGGGGCGGGGAGCTGTTTTTT.

A single count supports this clone. The chain joins TRBV5-1 to TRBJ1-6, with 8 bases aligning to TRBD1. Trimming removed 2 bases from V and 7 bases from J; junction bases left unmatched: 5. Germline CDR1 is SGHRS and CDR2 is YFSETQ. This CDR3 is built from 15 residues. CDR3 protein: CASSFQGAKNSPLHF. The CDR3 DNA is TGCGCCAGCAGCTTTCAGGGGGCGAAAAATTCACCCCTCCACTTT.

J is TRBJ2-2 and V is TRBV7-9; perhaps TRBD2 as D (6 bases). Looked up from germline, CDR1 is SEHNR and CDR2 is FQNEAQ (reference sequence). V was clipped by 5 bases and J by 5 bases, with 21 bases between them. The CDR3 spans 17 residues. CDR3 sequence reads: CASSPSIWDSSTGELFF. The CDR3 region has the DNA TGTGCCAGCAGCCCCTCTATTTGGGACTCCTCTACCGGGGAGCTGTTTTTT.

The V gene is TRBV28, the J gene TRBJ2-7, with 13 bases matching TRBD2. V shed 7 bases, J shed 4 bases, and the junction held 7 bases outside the gene matches. This CDR3 is 15 amino acids long. Germline V gives CDR1 MDHEN, CDR2 SYDVKM. CDR3: CASNQLAGGIYEQYF. Written as DNA, the CDR3 is TGTGCCAGCAACCAACTAGCGGGAGGGATATACGAGCAGTACTTC. The variable domain in full, completed from reference TRBV28 and TRBJ2-7, reads DVKVTQSSRYLVKRTGEKVFLECVQDMDHENMFWYRQDPGLGLRLIYFSYDVKMKEKGDIPEGYSVSREKKERFSLILESASTNQTSMYLCASNQLAGGIYEQYFGPGTRLTVT.

The chain recombines TRBV28 with TRBJ1-4, with D unresolved. Germline assignment: CDR1 MDHEN and CDR2 SYDVKM. Trimming removed 6 bases from V and 13 bases from J, with 12 bases in between. CDR3 length equals 11 residues. The CDR3 DNA reads as TGTGCCAGCAGCCGACCCGGGTTACTGTTTTTT. It specifies CASSRPGLLFF.

The J gene is TRBJ1-2, the V gene TRBV3-1 (or the pseudogene TRBV3-2); D remains ambiguous. The germline V gene has CDR1 LGHDT and CDR2 YNNKEL (reference sequence). The germline V and J ends were trimmed by 1 base and 6 bases, with 12 bases remaining between them. This CDR3 contains 14 residues. CDR3 residues: CASSQGEQRNGYTF. CDR3 coding DNA: TGTGCCAGCAGCCAAGGGGAACAGAGAAATGGCTACACCTTC.